Reported below is one T cell receptor beta chain. Profiled with immunoSEQ multiplex PCR; TCRdb holds only in-frame clones, not every one. This table holds some 96,000 clones, 90% to 97% found once. This record comes from a study of technical replicates of blood from a handful of donors. The CDR3 covers 15 residues. CDR1 is KGHSH and CDR2 is LQKENI in the germline V gene. The V gene end was trimmed by 1 base and the J gene end by 5 bases; junction bases not matched to a gene: 4. This TCR derives from a human donor in good health. The sample taken for sequencing was T cells isolated from PBMCs. The chain carries TRBV18 and TRBJ1-4, with TRBD1 identical over 7 bases. The CDR3 sequence is CASSPRRGQNEKLFF. The CDR3 coding sequence is TGTGCCAGCTCACCACGGAGGGGGCAAAATGAAAAACTGTTTTTT.